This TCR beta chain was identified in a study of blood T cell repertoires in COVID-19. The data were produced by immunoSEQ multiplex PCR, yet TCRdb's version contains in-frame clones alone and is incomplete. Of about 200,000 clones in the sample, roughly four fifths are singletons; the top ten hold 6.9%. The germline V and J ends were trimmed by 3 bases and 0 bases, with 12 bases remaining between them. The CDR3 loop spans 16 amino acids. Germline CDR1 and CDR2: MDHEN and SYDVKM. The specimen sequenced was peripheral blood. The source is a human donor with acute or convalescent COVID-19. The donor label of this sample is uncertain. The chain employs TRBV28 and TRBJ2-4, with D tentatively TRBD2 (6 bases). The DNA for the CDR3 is TGTGCCAGCAGTTTCTCTGAGGGAGGAGCCAAAAACATTCAGTACTTC. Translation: CASSFSEGGAKNIQYF.